The 30 T cell receptor beta chains listed next were all sequenced from one sample in a study of identical twins. TCRdb itself ran the 5' RACE reads through MiXCR, one entry per CDR3 protein. This table has 200,000 to 300,000 distinct CDR3 sequences, roughly a tenth appearing once. Material for sequencing was memory T cells sorted from blood. These receptors all stem from a man in his fifties in good health.

This clonotype appeared a few times. V is TRBV20-1 and J is TRBJ2-1, with D perhaps TRBD1 (6 bases). CDR1 is DFQATT and CDR2 is SNEGSKA in the germline V gene (reference sequence). V lost 0 bases, J lost 7 bases, and 13 bases lay in between. CDR3 size: 14 residues. DNA for the CDR3: TGCAGTGCTAGAGACCCTAAACAGGGAAATGAGCAGTTCTTC. It translates to CSARDPKQGNEQFF.

This clonotype showed up many times. The chain is built from TRBV5-1 and TRBJ1-5; D call uncertain. Germline assignment: CDR1 SGHRS and CDR2 YFSETQ. Trimming pared 6 bases from V and 3 bases from J, leaving 16 bases between. The CDR3 is 15 amino acids. CDR3 loop: CASKADANPNQPQHF. The CDR3 DNA reads as TGCGCCAGCAAAGCAGACGCCAACCCCAATCAGCCCCAGCATTTT.

This clonotype has only a few counts. This chain uses TRBV3-1 with TRBJ1-2; D remains unclear. CDR1 is LGHDT and CDR2 is YNNKEL in the germline V gene (reference sequence). The CDR3 is 12 residues long. Trimming cost V 0 bases and J 8 bases, with 7 bases left between them. The CDR3 region is CASSQEGLGYTF. In DNA form, the CDR3 reads TGTGCCAGCAGCCAAGAAGGTTTGGGCTACACCTTC.

This clonotype was detected only a few times. V is TRBV18 and J is TRBJ2-4; D might be TRBD1 (6 bases). Germline CDR1 KGHSH, CDR2 LQKENI. The V and J ends lost 4 bases and 1 base respectively, with 11 bases between them. The CDR3 is 15 amino acids. CDR3 protein: CASSRGTFAKNIQYF. The CDR3 region has the DNA TGTGCCAGCTCACGAGGGACATTCGCCAAAAACATTCAGTACTTC.

About this clonotype: One end of the junction is discordant with germline, which a read error may explain. The genes are TRBV6-5 and TRBJ2-7; D is ambiguous. This CDR3 is 15 amino acids long. Germline loops: CDR1 MNHEY, CDR2 SVGAGI. The CDR3 DNA is TGTGCCAGCAGTTACTCGCTTCCCAGGTTCTACGAGCGGTACTTC. Translation: CASSYSLPRFYERYF.

Many counts were recorded for this clonotype. The V call is TRBV20-1, the J call TRBJ2-7, with 8 bases fitting TRBD2. This CDR3 comprises 15 residues. CDR1 and CDR2 (germline): DFQATT, SNEGSKA (reference sequence). J was trimmed by 5 bases and V by 8 bases; bases with no gene match: 17. The CDR3 is CSTQILRGGRDEQYF. The CDR3 nucleotides read TGCAGTACACAAATCCTTCGGGGGGGCAGGGACGAGCAGTACTTC.

There are many counts of this clonotype. This chain connects TRBV18 to TRBJ1-1; 9 nucleotides agree with TRBD1. This CDR3 has 14 residues. The trim removed 3 bases at V and 5 bases at J, leaving 4 bases unmatched. Germline V gene lookup returns CDR1 KGHSH and CDR2 LQKENI. Written as DNA, the CDR3 is TGTGCCAGCTCACCCTCCGGGACAGGGACTGAAGCTTTCTTT. Its translation: CASSPSGTGTEAFF.

This clonotype was found a few times. The chain joins TRBV7-2 to TRBJ2-1; possibly TRBD2 for D (7 bases). From germline, CDR1 is SGHTA and CDR2 FQGNSA. The CDR3 extends over 16 amino acids. Trimming took off 5 bases at V and 1 base at J, with 15 bases between the two ends. In DNA, the CDR3 is TGTGCCAGCAGCCCCATAGAGGGGGGGTCCTACAATGAGCAGTTCTTC. Translation: CASSPIEGGSYNEQFF.

Many counts were recorded for this clonotype. The rearrangement links TRBV4-2 to TRBJ2-2, with TRBD2 matching 8 bases. Losses at the gene ends were 1 base for V and 5 bases for J; bases not matched to a gene: 6. Germline V gene lookup returns CDR1 LGHNA and CDR2 YNFKEQ. This CDR3 has 16 residues. The CDR3 DNA is TGTGCCAGCAGCCAAGTATCGATAGCGGGGACCGGGGAGCTGTTTTTT. This encodes CASSQVSIAGTGELFF.

The gene calls are TRBV11-2 and TRBJ2-5; 8 bases are a match to TRBD2. This CDR3 contains 15 residues. Germline CDR1 and CDR2: SGHAT and FQNNGV. V was pared by 3 bases and J by 2 bases, with 5 bases of the junction left unmatched. The CDR3 bases are TGTGCCAGCAGCTTGGTCTCTAGCGGGCAAGAGACCCAGTACTTC. This sequence encodes CASSLVSSGQETQYF.

This clonotype turned up a few times. This chain joins TRBV4-3 and TRBJ2-3; 7 bases agree with TRBD2. The CDR3 loop spans 14 amino acids. After removal of 3 bases from V and 2 bases from J, the junction contained 2 bases not matched to a gene. Germline V lookup: CDR1 LGHNA, CDR2 YSLEER. Here the CDR3 reads CASSHGGNTDTQYF. The DNA for the CDR3 is TGCGCCAGCAGCCACGGGGGGAACACAGATACGCAGTATTTT.

Ten or more counts support this clonotype. The V call is TRBV25-1, the J call TRBJ2-7; D gene unclear. CDR3 length equals 13 residues. The germline V and J ends were trimmed by 3 bases and 2 bases, with 8 bases remaining between them. Germline CDR1 MGHDK, CDR2 SYGVNS. The CDR3 nucleotides are TGTGCCAGCAGTGATCTCGGTACCTACGAGCAGTACTTC. Amino acids: CASSDLGTYEQYF.

The rearrangement joins TRBV5-1 to TRBJ2-7; D remains unclear. Per the germline V gene, CDR1 is SGHRS and CDR2 is YFSETQ. The CDR3 extends over 14 amino acids. With 5 bases removed from V and 2 bases from J, the gap between germline ends came to 14 bases. This CDR3 reads CASSKHVGTYEQYF. The CDR3 DNA is TGCGCCAGCAGTAAACATGTCGGTACCTACGAGCAGTACTTC.

The V and J genes are TRBV6-5 and TRBJ2-7, with 12 bases identical to TRBD1. Trimming at V came to 4 bases and at J to 6 bases, leaving 7 bases not matched to a gene. Germline CDR1 MNHEY, CDR2 SVGAGI. This CDR3 is built from 15 residues. The CDR3 DNA sequence: TGTGCCAGCAGTTTCTCCGGGACAGGGGGCTTCGAGCAGTACTTC. Translation gives CASSFSGTGGFEQYF.

The chain employs TRBV6-1 and TRBJ1-2; TRBD1 aligns across 8 bases. The length of the CDR3 is 14 residues. Germline V gene data show CDR1 as MNHNS and CDR2 as SASEGT. Trimming cost V 3 bases and J 2 bases; bases outside gene matches: 2. Written as DNA, the CDR3 is TGTGCCAGCAGTGACGGGACAGGAAACTATGGCTACACCTTC. This translates into CASSDGTGNYGYTF.

This chain connects TRBV28 to TRBJ2-3; TRBD2 agrees at 13 bases. V was clipped by 4 bases and J by 8 bases; unmatched bases: 12. The CDR3 is 17 amino acids. Germline V CDR1 and CDR2: MDHEN, SYDVKM. The CDR3 loop reads CASSYLLAGGRGGTQYF. As DNA, the CDR3 is TGTGCCAGCAGTTACCTACTAGCGGGAGGGCGAGGAGGTACGCAGTATTTT.

V usage is TRBV27 and J usage is TRBJ1-6, with 8 bases that match TRBD1. CDR3 length equals 15 residues. Germline V gene data show CDR1 as MNHEY and CDR2 as SMNVEV (reference sequence). V was clipped by 1 base and J by 13 bases; unmatched bases: 9. The CDR3 DNA sequence: TGTGCCAGCAGTTTATTTCAGGGGGCGGTTTCCCCCCTCCACTTT. Translated, it gives CASSLFQGAVSPLHF.

The J gene is TRBJ2-7, the V gene TRBV5-1; TRBD1 matches at 12 bases. Germline CDR1 SGHRS, CDR2 YFSETQ. The CDR3 length is 15 residues. V lost 4 bases and J lost 7; bases outside the gene matches: 9. The CDR3 nucleotides read TGCGCCAGCAGCCCCTGGGACAGGGGGCCGGGAGAGCAGTACTTC. Amino acid sequence: CASSPWDRGPGEQYF.

This clonotype was counted ten times or more. The chain has TRBV27 and TRBJ1-2; D remains ambiguous. The CDR3 length is 14 residues. The V end lost 1 base, the J end lost 1 base, and 7 bases lay between the germline ends. Germline V gene lookup returns CDR1 MNHEY and CDR2 SMNVEV (reference sequence). The CDR3: CASSLYPDNYGYTF. The CDR3 nucleotides read TGTGCCAGCAGTTTATACCCAGATAACTATGGCTACACCTTC.

This clonotype has a count of ten or more. The chain has TRBV24-1 and TRBJ2-5; the D gene is possibly TRBD1 (5 bases). This CDR3 has 12 amino acids. V lost 7 bases, J lost 3 bases, and 8 bases lay in between. Germline CDR1 reads KGHDR; CDR2 reads SFDVKD. The CDR3 DNA follows: TGTGCCACCAGAGACAGCAAAGAGACCCAGTACTTC. This encodes CATRDSKETQYF.

This clonotype appeared many times. This chain uses TRBV4-2 with TRBJ2-1, with a weak D call TRBD2 (7 bases). CDR3 length: 17 amino acids. The germline gives CDR1 LGHNA, CDR2 YNFKEQ. V lost 0 bases to trimming and J lost 5 bases, with 17 bases between them. Here the CDR3 reads CASSQEFGGGPHNEQFF. The CDR3 coding sequence is TGTGCCAGCAGCCAAGAATTCGGCGGGGGCCCCCACAATGAGCAGTTCTTC.

This clonotype was counted a few times. This chain links TRBV29-1 with TRBJ2-1; D not resolved. This CDR3 comprises 14 residues. The germline V gene encodes CDR1 SQVTM and CDR2 ANQGSEA. V was cut by 5 bases and J by 7 bases, with 18 bases left in between. DNA for the CDR3: TGCAGCGTTTTTATGGGTGATTGGGGAAATGAGCAGTTCTTC. As protein: CSVFMGDWGNEQFF.

This clonotype appeared many times. This rearrangement joins TRBV9 to TRBJ2-2; 7 bases are a match to TRBD2. The germline CDR1 and CDR2 sequences are SGDLS and YYNGEE. This CDR3 is built from 14 residues. The V segment lost 7 bases and the J segment 2 bases; nucleotides outside the gene matches: 5. CDR3 sequence (DNA): TGTGCCAGCCTCCCGGGACTAAACACCGGGGAGCTGTTTTTT. Its translation is CASLPGLNTGELFF.

J is TRBJ2-2 and V is TRBV18, with 7 bases matching TRBD2. V shed 4 bases, J shed 0 bases, and the junction held 5 bases outside the gene matches. The CDR3 has 16 amino acids. Germline assignment: CDR1 KGHSH and CDR2 LQKENI. CDR3 residues: CASSHRSGANTGELFF. The CDR3 coding sequence is TGTGCCAGCTCACACCGAAGCGGGGCGAACACCGGGGAGCTGTTTTTT.

This clonotype occurred a few times. The V call is TRBV25-1, the J call TRBJ2-5, with 11 bases identical to TRBD2. CDR3 size: 15 residues. Germline-derived CDR1 and CDR2 are MGHDK and SYGVNS. The junction had 5 bases not matched to a gene; V was cut back by 3 bases and J by 5 bases. CDR3 sequence: CASSDSGGVGETQYF. The CDR3 DNA is TGTGCCAGCAGTGATAGCGGGGGGGTTGGGGAGACCCAGTACTTC.

This clonotype occurred many times. The CDR3: CASSVLTGRNLNQPQHF. DNA of the CDR3: TGTGCCAGCAGCGTACTGACAGGCCGGAACCTCAATCAGCCCCAGCATTTT. This chain connects TRBV7-8 to TRBJ1-5, with D possibly being TRBD1 (6 bases). The germline V and J ends were trimmed by 5 bases and 3 bases, with 20 bases remaining between them. The CDR3 spans 17 residues. Germline V gene lookup returns CDR1 SGHVS and CDR2 FQNEAQ.

This clonotype was detected only a few times. This chain uses TRBV5-6 with TRBJ1-1; TRBD1 is a possible D gene (5 bases). Between the trimmed V and J ends, which lost 1 base and 13 bases, there was a span of 20 bases. This CDR3 spans 14 amino acids. Looked up from germline, CDR1 is SGHDT and CDR2 is YYEEEE. CDR3 protein: CASSLRGPDGIGFF. The DNA of the CDR3 is TGTGCCAGCAGCTTGAGGGGCCCCGATGGGATTGGTTTCTTT.

This clonotype was picked up many times. This rearrangement joins TRBV10-3 to TRBJ2-1, with D perhaps matching TRBD1 (6 bases). Germline V gives CDR1 ENHRY, CDR2 SYGVKD. The CDR3 is 14 amino acids. Trimming removed 5 bases from V and 5 bases from J, with 13 bases in between. CDR3: CAISKQGSHNEQFF. The DNA for the CDR3 is TGTGCCATCAGTAAACAGGGATCTCACAATGAGCAGTTCTTC.

The V gene is TRBV29-1, the J gene TRBJ2-2; 12 bases map to TRBD1. Germline assignment: CDR1 SQVTM and CDR2 ANQGSEA. The CDR3 is 14 residues long. V lost 7 bases, J lost 5 bases, and 5 bases stayed unmatched. The DNA for the CDR3 is TGCAGCGCCCGGGACAGGGGGCTAACCGGGGAGCTGTTTTTT. Protein: CSARDRGLTGELFF.

This clonotype was seen a handful of times. The chain is built from TRBV12-3 or TRBV12-4 and TRBJ1-5; D gene uncertain. Trimming removed 6 bases at V and 3 bases at J, with 15 bases between. The CDR3 has 15 residues. The CDR3 DNA sequence: TGTGCCAGCAGCGATAATCGGGAGTACAATCAGCCCCAGCATTTT. Translating it yields CASSDNREYNQPQHF.